This is a list of T cell receptor beta chains from one sample in a study of identifying expanded T cells in peripheral blood. Method: immunoSEQ multiplex PCR; TCRdb's copy keeps in-frame clones and lacks some. The table lists approximately 79,000 clones, roughly 90% of them singletons. The sequencing input was blood. The receptors originated from a person between 18 and 69 years old in good health. Both conserved end residues are part of each CDR3. D genes are given only for firm matches. Clone size is stated in some rows and not others, as once, few, many or a class when expanded.

cdr3_nt cdr3_aa clone_size cdr3_length v_call d_call j_call
TGTGCCATCATGGACCTTTTGCGGGAGCAGTACTTC CAIMDLLREQYF . 12 TRBV6-1 . TRBJ2-7
TGTGCCAGCAGCTTGGGGGCCGGGACAGGGAACACTGAAGCTTTCTTT CASSLGAGTGNTEAFF . 16 TRBV5-4 TRBD1 TRBJ1-1
TGTGCCACCAGCGTCGACAGGGGACGGGAAAAACTGTTTTTT CATSVDRGREKLFF . 14 TRBV15 TRBD1 TRBJ1-4
TGTGCCAGCAGTTACACGGGCCCCAACAGGGGGGAGCTGTTTTTT CASSYTGPNRGELFF . 15 TRBV6-5 . TRBJ2-2
TGTGCCAGTAGTGGCGGCAGGGAGGGTGAGCAGTTCTTC CASSGGREGEQFF . 13 TRBV19 TRBD2 TRBJ2-1
TGTGCCAGCAACATTCCCGGCGAGGGAAATGGCTACACCTTC CASNIPGEGNGYTF once 14 TRBV5-4 . TRBJ1-2
TGCGCCAGCAGCCCTAAGGACAGGAGCTCCTACGAGCAGTACTTC CASSPKDRSSYEQYF few 15 TRBV5-1 TRBD1 TRBJ2-7
TGTGCCAGCAGCTCCCTAGCGGGAGTAGCTGTGGAGACCCAGTACTTC CASSSLAGVAVETQYF . 16 TRBV7-6 TRBD2 TRBJ2-5
TGTGCCAGCAGCCTCTCCACGGGGAGTCCCTACGAGCAGTACTTC CASSLSTGSPYEQYF . 15 TRBV9 . TRBJ2-7
TGTGCCAGCAGTTCGACTAGCGGGACGCAAGAGACCCAGTACTTC CASSSTSGTQETQYF . 15 TRBV28 TRBD2 TRBJ2-5
TGTGCCAGCAGCTCGACTAGCGGGAGAATAGATACGCAGTATTTT CASSSTSGRIDTQYF . 15 TRBV7-2 TRBD2 TRBJ2-3
TGTGCCAGTCAACAGGGGGCAACGAACACCGGGGAGCTGTTTTTT CASQQGATNTGELFF . 15 TRBV19 TRBD1 TRBJ2-2
TGTGCCAGCAGTGGGAAGGACAGAGGCTCCTACGAGCAGTACTTC CASSGKDRGSYEQYF . 15 TRBV6-6 . TRBJ2-7
TGTGCCAGCAGCTTAAGGGGGACAGGGGGTAATTCACCCCTCCACTTT CASSLRGTGGNSPLHF . 16 TRBV7-2 TRBD1 TRBJ1-6
TGTGCCAGCAGTTACCCAAGCGGAAGCTCCTACGAGCAGTACTTC CASSYPSGSSYEQYF . 15 TRBV6-6 . TRBJ2-7
TGTGCCAGCAGCCAGAAGCGGGGGCAAGAAGATACGCAGTATTTT CASSQKRGQEDTQYF . 15 TRBV7-2 TRBD2 TRBJ2-3
TGTGCCGGCCGGGACAGGGAGGGCACCCAGTACTTC CAGRDREGTQYF . 12 TRBV2 TRBD1 TRBJ2-5
TGTGCCAGTGGGCCCCGGGAAAAACTGTTTTTT CASGPREKLFF . 11 TRBV19 . TRBJ1-4
TGTGCCAGCAGTTTAGATGAGGGTACCACAGATACGCAGTATTTT CASSLDEGTTDTQYF . 15 TRBV27 . TRBJ2-3
TGTGCCAGCAGTTTAGTCACAGATACGCAGTATTTT CASSLVTDTQYF once 12 TRBV28 . TRBJ2-3
TGTGCCAGCAGTGAATTAGATACGCAGTATTTT CASSELDTQYF . 11 TRBV6-1 . TRBJ2-3
TGTGCCAGCAGTCCGATGACAGGGCAAGAGACCCAGTACTTC CASSPMTGQETQYF . 14 TRBV6-5 TRBD1 TRBJ2-5
TGCGCCAGCAGCCAGGGAGACATTTCAGATGAAAAACTGTTTTTT CASSQGDISDEKLFF . 15 TRBV5-1 . TRBJ1-4
TGTGCCAGCAGCTTTGGACCCGGCACAGATACGCAGTATTTT CASSFGPGTDTQYF . 14 TRBV7-2 . TRBJ2-3
TGTGCCAGCAGTTTATCTGTTGGAGGGGGGGCAGATACGCAGTATTTT CASSLSVGGGADTQYF . 16 TRBV28 . TRBJ2-3
TGTGCCAGCCGGGGGGACACTGAAGCTTTCTTT CASRGDTEAFF . 11 TRBV6-6 . TRBJ1-1
TGTGCCAGCAGCTACCAGTGGGGTGACGAGCAGTACTTC CASSYQWGDEQYF . 13 TRBV5-6 . TRBJ2-7
TGTGCCACCAGCAGAGATGGGACAGGTGCTACTTACGAGCAGTACTTC CATSRDGTGATYEQYF . 16 TRBV15 TRBD1 TRBJ2-7
TGTGCCAGCAGTCTCAGAGGGAGCACAGATACGCAGTATTTT CASSLRGSTDTQYF . 14 TRBV6-5 . TRBJ2-3
TGTGCCAGCCAAGGAGCGGGGCTCTCCTACGAGCAGTACTTC CASQGAGLSYEQYF few 14 TRBV5-6 TRBD2 TRBJ2-7
TGTGCCAGCAGCGACCGGAAGGGGGGAGAGACCCAGTACTTC CASSDRKGGETQYF . 14 TRBV5-4 . TRBJ2-5
TGTGCCAGCTCACCTCGGACTAGCGGGGGCCACGAGCAGTACTTC CASSPRTSGGHEQYF once 15 TRBV18 TRBD2 TRBJ2-7
TGTGCCTGGAGTGTACTGCAGGACCGAAGGGGGGTATATAATTCACCCCTCCACTTT CAWSVLQDRRGVYNSPLHF . 19 TRBV30 . TRBJ1-6
TGTGCCAGCAGCTGGGGGACAGTCTATGGCTACACCTTC CASSWGTVYGYTF . 13 TRBV6-5 TRBD1 TRBJ1-2
TGTGCCAGCAGCAGCTCAGGTGGCACTGAAGCTTTCTTT CASSSSGGTEAFF . 13 TRBV9 . TRBJ1-1
TGTGCCAGCGGGCGGGACTCCTACAATGAGCAGTTCTTC CASGRDSYNEQFF . 13 TRBV7-3 . TRBJ2-1
TGTGCCAGCAGCGGCGGACAGGGGGCTGAAGAGCAGTACTTC CASSGGQGAEEQYF . 14 TRBV9 TRBD1 TRBJ2-7
TGCGCCAGCAGCCCGGAGGGTGACGCGCGGGGCTATGGCTACACCTTC CASSPEGDARGYGYTF . 16 TRBV5-1 . TRBJ1-2
TGCGCCAGCAGCCAAGCCTCCTTTGGGCAGGGGAGGGAGACCCAGTACTTC CASSQASFGQGRETQYF . 17 TRBV4-3 . TRBJ2-5
TGCGCCAGCAGCCACTCCGGGACAGGGGAATCCTACGAGCAGTACTTC CASSHSGTGESYEQYF . 16 TRBV4-3 TRBD1 TRBJ2-7
TGTGCCAGCAGTTCGCTCCTAGCGGGAGGATGGGAGACCCAGTACTTC CASSSLLAGGWETQYF . 16 TRBV27 TRBD2 TRBJ2-5
TGTGCCAGCAGCGTAGTTCCTGCGGCTAACTATGGCTACACCTTC CASSVVPAANYGYTF once 15 TRBV9 . TRBJ1-2
TGTGCCAGCAGCTTAGCCCCGACTAGCGGAAACATTCAGTACTTC CASSLAPTSGNIQYF . 15 TRBV7-2 TRBD2 TRBJ2-4
TGCGCCAGCAGCTCCGGGGGGACCACTGAAGCTTTCTTT CASSSGGTTEAFF . 13 TRBV5-1 . TRBJ1-1